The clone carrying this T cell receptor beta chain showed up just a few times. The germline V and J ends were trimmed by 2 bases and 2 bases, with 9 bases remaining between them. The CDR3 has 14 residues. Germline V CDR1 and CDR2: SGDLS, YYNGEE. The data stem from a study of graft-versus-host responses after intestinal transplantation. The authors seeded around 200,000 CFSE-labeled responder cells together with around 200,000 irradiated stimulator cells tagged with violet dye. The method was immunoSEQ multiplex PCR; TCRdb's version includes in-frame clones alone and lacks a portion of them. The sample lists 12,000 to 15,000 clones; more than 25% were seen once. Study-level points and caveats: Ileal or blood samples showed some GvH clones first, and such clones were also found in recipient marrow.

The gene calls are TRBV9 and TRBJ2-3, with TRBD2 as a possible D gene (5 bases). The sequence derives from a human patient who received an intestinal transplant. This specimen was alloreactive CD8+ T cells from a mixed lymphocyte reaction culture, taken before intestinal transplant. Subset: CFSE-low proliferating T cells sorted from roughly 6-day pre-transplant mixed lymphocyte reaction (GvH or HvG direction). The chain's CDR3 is CASSVTGNTDTQYF. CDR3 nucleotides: TGTGCCAGCAGCGTGACCGGGAACACAGATACGCAGTATTTT.